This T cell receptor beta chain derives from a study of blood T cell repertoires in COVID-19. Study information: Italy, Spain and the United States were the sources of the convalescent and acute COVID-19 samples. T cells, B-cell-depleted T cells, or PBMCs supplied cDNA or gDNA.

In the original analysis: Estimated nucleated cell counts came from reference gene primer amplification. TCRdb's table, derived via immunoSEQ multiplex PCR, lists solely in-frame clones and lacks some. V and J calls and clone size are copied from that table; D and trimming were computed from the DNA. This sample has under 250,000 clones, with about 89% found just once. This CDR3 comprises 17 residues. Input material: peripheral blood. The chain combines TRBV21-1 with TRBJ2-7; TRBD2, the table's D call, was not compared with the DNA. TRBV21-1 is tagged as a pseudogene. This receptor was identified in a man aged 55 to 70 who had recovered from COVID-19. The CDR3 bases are TGTGCCAGCAGCATCGATAGGGGCGGGACGCAGCACTACGAGCAGTACTTC. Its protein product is CASSIDRGGTQHYEQYF.